By share, the clone carrying this TCR beta chain ranks as medium-sized. What it recognizes is unknown. Germline loops: CDR1 DFQATT, CDR2 SNEGSKA (reference sequence). CDR3 length: 12 residues. V was shortened by 4 bases and J by 3 bases, with 7 bases between the two germline ends. The sample belongs to a study of lung T cells in sarcoidosis with Löfgren's syndrome. Study information: Repertoire analyses centered on Löfgren's syndrome patients.

General observations from the study: TRAV12-1 and TRBV2 were reportedly most expanded in Löfgren's patients. In alpha-beta pairs, TRAV12-1 favored TRBV2, and their CDR3s were homologous.

TCRdb re-derived calls from the reads in MiXCR, one entry per CDR3 protein. The sample lists approximately 20,000 distinct CDR3 sequences, 20% to 25% occurring once. The genes are TRBV20-1 and TRBJ1-5; no clear D gene. This sequence was found in a human donor with sarcoidosis (Löfgren's syndrome or another form), or a control subject (not recorded which). Sample: CD4+ T cells from PBMCs. In nucleotides, the CDR3 is TGCAGTGCTATGTTGTCCAATCAGCCCCAGCATTTT. Its translation: CSAMLSNQPQHF.